This T cell receptor (beta chain) was identified during a study of cytomegalovirus exposure and HLA in healthy donors. General study results and limits: The authors later linked a missense DCLRE1C variant to TCR beta V- and J-gene trimming. Later work showed greater clonal expansion in HLA-associated TCR beta chains than in equally common others.

Comments on this clone: Its antigen is as yet unknown.

This CDR3 has 11 amino acids. The germline V gene encodes CDR1 SNHLY and CDR2 FYNNEI. V was clipped by 8 bases and J by 6 bases, with 10 bases between them. Vbeta (60) and Jbeta (13) primers were used in the PCR. Assay used: immunoSEQ multiplex PCR; TCRdb lists only in-frame clones, some missing. This table holds about 98,000 clones, around 75% found once. This clonotype was obtained from a man between 18 and 29 years old in good health and CMV-seropositive. Sequenced: PBMCs. The rearrangement joins TRBV2 to TRBJ1-2, with D possibly matching TRBD1 (5 bases). The CDR3 here is CASSRGDGYTF. The CDR3 DNA reads TGTGCCAGCTCCCGGGGGGATGGCTACACCTTC. Together with reference TRBV2 and TRBJ1-2, the CDR3 gives the full variable domain: EPEVTQTPSHQVTQMGQEVILRCVPISNHLYFYWYRQILGQKVEFLVSFYNNEISEKSEIFDDQFSVERPDGSNFTLKIRSTKLEDSAMYFCASSRGDGYTFGSGTRLTVV.